This T cell receptor (beta chain) was recorded in a study of T cell clonotyping in hematopoietic cell transplantation. Study-level results: Graft donor and pretransplant recipient Inverse Simpson Index values predicted broader posttransplant TCR diversity. Without cell sorting, CD4 versus CD8 contributions remain unresolved.

CDR1 MRHNA and CDR2 SNTAGT come from the germline V gene. This CDR3 comprises 13 residues. V lost 0 bases and J 7 bases, leaving 9 bases between the germline ends. The protocol was immunoSEQ multiplex PCR, while the TCRdb copy is restricted to in-frame clones and leaves out a portion. The sample comprises fewer than 4,500 clones, around 79% of which are singletons, and about 26% rests with the top ten. Worth noting for this clone: The antigen remains unidentified.

The origin of this receptor is a female patient aged 50 to 65 who had an allogeneic stem cell transplant from an unrelated donor, so the T cells may come from the graft donor. Some clones in this sample may be carry-over from other donors' samples. This rearrangement joins TRBV6-4 to TRBJ2-5; no firm D call. Sequencing used peripheral blood mononuclear cells, obtained at the time of graft-versus-host disease after allogeneic stem cell transplant. The CDR3 region is CASSDSPEGTQYF. The DNA of the CDR3 is TGTGCCAGCAGTGACTCCCCCGAAGGGACCCAGTACTTC.